This T cell receptor beta chain stems from a study of T cells after yellow fever vaccination. Study-level findings and limits: One caveat is that FACS-sorted repertoires could contain abundant clonotypes contaminating from the bulk population.

For TCR, cDNA came from 5'RACE template switching, which added a universal primer site and UMIs. Via MiXCR, TCRdb re-called the 5' RACE reads, giving one row per CDR3 protein. The data hold a few hundred thousand distinct CDR3 sequences, with approximately 5.2% observed a single time. V lost 5 bases and J 2 bases, leaving 15 bases between the germline ends. In germline, CDR1 is MNHEY, CDR2 SVGAGI. The CDR3 is 15 residues long. In the case of this clonotype: Its antigen is unidentified.

The sequence was collected from a man younger than 35 who received the YFV17D yellow fever vaccine. The sequencing here drew on CD4+ T cells sorted from PBMCs, taken on the day of the yellow fever booster vaccination. This sequence joins TRBV6-5 and TRBJ1-2; D possibly corresponds to TRBD1 (6 bases). CDR3 nucleotide sequence: TGTGCCAGCAGTGTCCTTGGGGGCCCCAACTATGGCTACACCTTC. This gives the protein CASSVLGGPNYGYTF.